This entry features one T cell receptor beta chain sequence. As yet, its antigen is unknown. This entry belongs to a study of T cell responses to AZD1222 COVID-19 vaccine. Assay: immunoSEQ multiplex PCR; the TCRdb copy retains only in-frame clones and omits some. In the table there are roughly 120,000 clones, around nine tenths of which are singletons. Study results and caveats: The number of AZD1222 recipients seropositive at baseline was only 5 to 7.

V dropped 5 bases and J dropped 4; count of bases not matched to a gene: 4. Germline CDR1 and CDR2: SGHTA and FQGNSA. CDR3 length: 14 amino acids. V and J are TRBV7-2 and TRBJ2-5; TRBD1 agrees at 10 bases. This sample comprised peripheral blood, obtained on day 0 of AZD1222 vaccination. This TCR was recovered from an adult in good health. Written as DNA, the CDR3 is TGTGCCAGCAGCACCCGGACAGGGGGAGAGACCCAGTACTTC. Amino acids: CASSTRTGGETQYF.